Following are 21 T cell receptor beta chains from one sample sequenced in a study of regulatory T cells in long-lasting Graves disease. Arm-PCR with iRepertoire HTBI primers amplified the CDR3 regions for these TCR beta libraries. TCRdb reprocessed the multiplex PCR reads with MiXCR, giving one entry per CDR3 protein. In the table there are roughly 450,000 distinct CDR3 sequences, around 20% of which are singletons. Indicated time point: persistent/refractory GD, antithyroid drugs over 5 years with positive TRAb. There was RNA extracted from PBMCs, and the TCR library was made from it. The specimen comprised peripheral blood mononuclear cells (PBMCs), sampled when the disease was refractory, from a patient treated with antithyroid drugs. The receptor set was obtained from a female donor with Graves disease.

This clonotype was counted many times. V usage is TRBV7-9 and J usage is TRBJ1-2; TRBD1 might be the D (5 bases). The CDR3 is 13 residues long. Germline V gene sequence: CDR1 SEHNR, CDR2 FQNEAQ (reference sequence). The V end was cut by 5 bases, the J end by 6 bases, with 13 bases between. The chain's CDR3 is CASSGTTVNGYTF. As DNA, the CDR3 is TGTGCCAGCAGCGGCACGACAGTAAATGGCTACACCTTC.

This clonotype has just a few counts. The chain joins TRBV27 to TRBJ1-2; 7 nucleotides agree with TRBD1. J gave up 10 bases and V 3 bases, and 8 bases lay outside the gene matches. CDR1 and CDR2 (germline): MNHEY, SMNVEV (reference sequence). The CDR3 contains 13 residues. CDR3 protein: CASSLEGARPYTF. CDR3 sequence (DNA): TGTGCCAGCAGTTTGGAGGGGGCTCGACCCTACACCTTC.

This chain links TRBV3-1 with TRBJ2-5; 8 nucleotides match TRBD2. V shed 4 bases and J 4 bases; nucleotides not matched to a gene: 17. This CDR3 has 18 amino acids. Germline V gives CDR1 LGHDT, CDR2 YNNKEL (reference sequence). CDR3 region: CASSPRLILADGGETQYF. DNA of the CDR3: TGTGCCAGCAGCCCCCGTTTGATACTAGCGGATGGAGGAGAGACCCAGTACTTC.

This clonotype was found many times. This sequence joins TRBV27 and TRBJ1-1; no definite D call. Germline V gene lookup returns CDR1 MNHEY and CDR2 SMNVEV (reference sequence). The CDR3 is 14 amino acids. V was trimmed by 4 bases and J by 6 bases, leaving 15 bases between them. The CDR3 region is CASSSNFQHPEAFF. In DNA form, the CDR3 reads TGTGCCAGCAGTTCTAACTTCCAACACCCTGAAGCTTTCTTT.

This clonotype appeared many times. V usage is TRBV6-2 or TRBV6-3 and J usage is TRBJ2-2; D may be TRBD2 (7 bases). Germline CDR1 MNHEY, CDR2 SVGEGT. This CDR3 is 14 amino acids long. V lost 2 bases, J lost 9 bases, and 13 bases lay in between. In DNA, the CDR3 is TGTGCCAGCAGTTACACTGGGGGGGGCCGGGAGCTGTTTTTT. It is translated as CASSYTGGGRELFF.

The table lists this clonotype with many counts. The chain recombines TRBV11-3 with TRBJ2-2; 12 bases match TRBD1. V trimming: 5 bases; J trimming: 7 bases; junction bases outside the gene matches: 8. There are 16 residues in the CDR3. Germline V gene lookup returns CDR1 SGHNT and CDR2 YENEEA. This CDR3 reads CASSAAGTGGHGELFF. The CDR3 bases are TGTGCCAGCAGCGCCGCCGGGACAGGGGGCCACGGGGAGCTGTTTTTT. Combining the CDR3 with reference TRBV11-3 and TRBJ2-2 gives the whole variable domain EAGVVQSPRYKIIEKKQPVAFWCNPISGHNTLYWYLQNLGQGPELLIRYENEEAVDDSQLPKDRFSAERLKGVDSTLKIQPAELGDSAVYLCASSAAGTGGHGELFFGEGSRLTVL.

This clonotype was counted only a few times. This sequence joins TRBV11-2 and TRBJ1-1; D is unresolved. Germline V lookup: CDR1 SGHAT, CDR2 FQNNGV. V was cut by 3 bases and J by 1 base, with 9 bases left in between. The CDR3 has 14 residues. The CDR3 sequence: CASSFLSENTEAFF. DNA for the CDR3: TGTGCCAGCAGCTTTTTATCGGAGAACACTGAAGCTTTCTTT.

This clonotype was seen more than once but under ten times. This chain links TRBV7-9 with TRBJ1-1; D is ambiguous. Germline V CDR1 and CDR2: SEHNR, FQNEAQ (reference sequence). This CDR3 is built from 18 residues. Trimming removed 0 bases at V and 4 bases at J, with 21 bases between. CDR3 loop: CASSLALSRDLPGTEAFF. The CDR3 DNA follows: TGTGCCAGCAGCTTAGCGCTATCTAGAGACCTACCGGGCACTGAAGCTTTCTTT.

This clonotype occurred a few times. V usage is TRBV29-1 and J usage is TRBJ2-7; 9 nucleotides align to TRBD1. Germline V gives CDR1 SQVTM, CDR2 ANQGSEA. The CDR3 runs to 19 residues. J was trimmed by 3 bases and V by 3 bases; bases with no gene match: 21. CDR3 nucleotide sequence: TGCAGCGTTGAGGGGCCGGACGGGACAGGGTCTCCTCAAGGCTACGAGCAGTACTTC. It is translated as CSVEGPDGTGSPQGYEQYF.

In the case of this clonotype: This clone may be a read error of a much larger clone one base away. V usage is TRBV7-8 and J usage is TRBJ2-7, with D possibly TRBD1 on 6 matching bases. V was shortened by 7 bases and J by 3 bases, with 16 bases between the two germline ends. This CDR3 comprises 14 residues. Germline assignment: CDR1 SGHVS and CDR2 FQNEAQ. The CDR3 nucleotides read TGTGCCAGCACCCCAGGGGCAGCCATCTACGAGCAGTACTTC. The encoded protein is CASTPGAAIYEQYF.

This clonotype was counted ten times or more. The genes are TRBV27 and TRBJ2-7; D possibly corresponds to TRBD2 (6 bases). Germline CDR1 and CDR2: MNHEY and SMNVEV (reference sequence). V lost 5 bases and J 6 bases, leaving 14 bases between the germline ends. CDR3 length equals 13 residues. CDR3 bases: TGTGCCAGCAGTGTAGCGGCCGGGGGCGAGCAGTACTTC. This sequence encodes CASSVAAGGEQYF.

This clonotype has at least ten counts. The chain couples TRBV24-1 to TRBJ2-4; D is unclear. Germline assignment: CDR1 KGHDR and CDR2 SFDVKD. The CDR3 consists of 16 residues. The V end lost 0 bases, the J end lost 6 bases, and 14 bases lay between the germline ends. CDR3 DNA sequence: TGTGCCACCAGTGATTTGACCGACGGGTATGGAAACATTCAGTACTTC. Amino acids: CATSDLTDGYGNIQYF.

This clonotype occurred many times. The CDR3 DNA reads as TGTGCCAGCAGCGCCCTACAGGGAAGCTCCTACGAGCAGTACTTC. Protein: CASSALQGSSYEQYF. The V and J genes are TRBV7-8 and TRBJ2-7, with D maybe TRBD1 (6 bases). CDR1 and CDR2 (germline): SGHVS, FQNEAQ. V was trimmed by 5 bases and J by 0 bases, leaving 14 bases between them. The CDR3 totals 15 residues. Combining the CDR3 with reference TRBV7-8 and TRBJ2-7 gives the whole variable domain GAGVSQSPRYKVAKRGQDVALRCDPISGHVSLFWYQQALGQGPEFLTYFQNEAQLDKSGLPSDRFFAERPEGSVSTLKIQRTQQEDSAVYLCASSALQGSSYEQYFGPGTRLTVT.

This clonotype was recorded at least ten times. This chain connects TRBV7-2 to TRBJ2-7; D is ambiguous. Per the germline V gene, CDR1 is SGHTA and CDR2 is FQGNSA. The V gene lost 1 base and the J gene lost 2 bases, with 12 bases spanning the gap. The CDR3 runs 15 residues. CDR3 bases: TGTGCCAGCAGCTTAGACCCCGCTGGCGCCTACGAGCAGTACTTC. This sequence encodes CASSLDPAGAYEQYF.

This clonotype was recorded at least ten times. The chain carries TRBV28 and TRBJ1-5, with D maybe TRBD1 (5 bases). Germline V gives CDR1 MDHEN, CDR2 SYDVKM. Deletions cut 6 bases from V and 1 base from J, with 25 bases between. This CDR3 is built from 19 residues. The CDR3 sequence: CASRPRGTPHLGSNQPQHF. For the CDR3, the DNA is TGTGCCAGCAGGCCCCGGGGGACCCCCCACCTCGGCAGCAATCAGCCCCAGCATTTT. The complete variable domain, with remaining parts taken from reference TRBV28 and TRBJ1-5, reads DVKVTQSSRYLVKRTGEKVFLECVQDMDHENMFWYRQDPGLGLRLIYFSYDVKMKEKGDIPEGYSVSREKKERFSLILESASTNQTSMYLCASRPRGTPHLGSNQPQHFGDGTRLSIL.

This clonotype has just a few counts. The V gene is TRBV7-9, the J gene TRBJ2-1; no reliable D call. Germline CDR1 and CDR2: SEHNR and FQNEAQ (reference sequence). The CDR3 is 15 residues long. Trimming stripped 5 bases from V and 1 base from J, with 12 bases between. The CDR3 is CASSHRLGSYNEQFF. The CDR3 DNA sequence: TGTGCCAGCAGCCATCGGCTAGGATCCTACAATGAGCAGTTCTTC. Variable domain in full (rest from reference TRBV7-9 and TRBJ2-1): DTGVSQNPRHKITKRGQNVTFRCDPISEHNRLYWYRQTLGQGPEFLTYFQNEAQLEKSRLLSDRFSAERPKGSFSTLEIQRTEQGDSAMYLCASSHRLGSYNEQFFGPGTRLTVL.

This clonotype was seen a handful of times. This chain connects TRBV7-9 to TRBJ1-5, with a tentative D call TRBD1 (6 bases). The CDR3 is made up of 14 amino acids. In germline, CDR1 is SEHNR, CDR2 FQNEAQ (reference sequence). The V end was cut by 4 bases, the J end by 5 bases, with 12 bases between. Written as DNA, the CDR3 is TGTGCCAGCAGCTGGGGGGGCCTAGATCAGCCCCAGCATTTT. Translating gives CASSWGGLDQPQHF.

The gene calls are TRBV28 and TRBJ2-7; D is ambiguous. The V end was cut by 5 bases, the J end by 6 bases, with 14 bases between. Germline-derived CDR1 and CDR2 are MDHEN and SYDVKM. The length of the CDR3 is 13 residues. This CDR3 is CASSPTDEVEQYF. The DNA of the CDR3 is TGTGCCAGCAGTCCTACCGATGAGGTCGAGCAGTACTTC.

Only a few counts were recorded for this clonotype. V is TRBV30 and J is TRBJ2-1, with 7 bases identical to TRBD2. Losses at the gene ends were 2 bases for V and 6 bases for J; bases not matched to a gene: 7. This CDR3 comprises 14 residues. CDR1 and CDR2 (germline): GTSNPN, SVGIG (reference sequence). The CDR3 here is CAWSFIAGLNEQFF. Here the CDR3 DNA reads TGTGCCTGGAGTTTTATAGCGGGTCTCAATGAGCAGTTCTTC.

The V call is TRBV6-1, the J call TRBJ2-7; D gene unclear. V was clipped by 1 base and J by 2 bases, with 12 bases between them. From germline, CDR1 is MNHNS and CDR2 SASEGT. There are 15 residues in the CDR3. The CDR3: CASSEELLTTYEQYF. The CDR3 bases are TGTGCCAGCAGTGAAGAACTCCTAACCACCTACGAGCAGTACTTC.

The gene calls are TRBV28 and TRBJ1-2; D gene uncertain. Trimming shortened V by 2 bases and J by 4 bases, and 8 bases separated the two germline ends. CDR1 and CDR2 (germline): MDHEN, SYDVKM. There are 13 residues in the CDR3. The CDR3 DNA reads TGTGCCAGCAGTTTAGCGGCCCGCTATGGCTACACCTTC. Protein product: CASSLAARYGYTF.